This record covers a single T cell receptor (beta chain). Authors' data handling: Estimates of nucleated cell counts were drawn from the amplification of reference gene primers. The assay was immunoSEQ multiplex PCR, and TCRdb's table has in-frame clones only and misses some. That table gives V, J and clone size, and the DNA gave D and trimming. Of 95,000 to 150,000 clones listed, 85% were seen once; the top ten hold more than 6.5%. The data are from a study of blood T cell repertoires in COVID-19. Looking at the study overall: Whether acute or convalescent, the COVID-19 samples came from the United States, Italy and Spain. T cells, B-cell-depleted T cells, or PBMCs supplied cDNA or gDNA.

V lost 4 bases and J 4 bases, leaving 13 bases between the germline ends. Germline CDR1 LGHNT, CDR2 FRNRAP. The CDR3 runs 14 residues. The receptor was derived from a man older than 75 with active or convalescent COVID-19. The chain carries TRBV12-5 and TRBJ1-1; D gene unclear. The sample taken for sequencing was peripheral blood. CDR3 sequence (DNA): TGTGCTAGTGGTTCTGAGGTAAGAAGCACTGAAGCTTTCTTT. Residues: CASGSEVRSTEAFF.